The following is a TCR beta chain sequence with its context. Antigen: not known. These data belong to a study of radiotherapy plus CTLA-4 blockade in lung cancer. On the study more broadly: With approximately 33% of patients having disease control, objective responses were seen in approximately 17%. Study results and limitations: Researchers report tumor-derived TCR clones expanding in blood after radiotherapy plus ipilimumab.

Measured with immunoSEQ multiplex PCR; TCRdb has only the in-frame clones, and not every one. The sample has roughly 68,000 clones, 78% seen once; the top ten hold 7% to 8.5%. Trimming took 0 bases from V and 5 from J, leaving 8 bases between them. The CDR3 contains 13 residues. The germline CDR1 and CDR2 sequences are MNHNY and SVGAGI (reference sequence). The rearrangement uses TRBV6-6 and TRBJ2-7; weak D call: TRBD1 (6 bases). Sequenced here: peripheral blood, sampled from a patient treated with radiotherapy plus ipilimumab. The TCR originated in a human donor with non-small cell lung cancer who had a complete response to radiotherapy plus ipilimumab. This CDR3 reads CASSYSTGDEQYF. CDR3 in DNA: TGTGCCAGCAGTTACTCGACAGGAGACGAGCAGTACTTC.